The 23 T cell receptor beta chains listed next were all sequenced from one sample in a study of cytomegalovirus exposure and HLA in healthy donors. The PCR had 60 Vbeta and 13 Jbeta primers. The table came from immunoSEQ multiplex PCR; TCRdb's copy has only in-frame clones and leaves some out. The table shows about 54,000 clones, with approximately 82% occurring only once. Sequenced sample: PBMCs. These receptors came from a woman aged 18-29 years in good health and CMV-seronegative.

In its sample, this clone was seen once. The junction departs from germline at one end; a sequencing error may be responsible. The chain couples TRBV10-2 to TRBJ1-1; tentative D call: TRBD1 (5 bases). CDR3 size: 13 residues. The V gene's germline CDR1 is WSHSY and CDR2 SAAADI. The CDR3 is CASGGLSNTEASF. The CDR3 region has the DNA TGCGCCAGCGGGGGACTTTCGAACACTGAAGCTTCCTTT.

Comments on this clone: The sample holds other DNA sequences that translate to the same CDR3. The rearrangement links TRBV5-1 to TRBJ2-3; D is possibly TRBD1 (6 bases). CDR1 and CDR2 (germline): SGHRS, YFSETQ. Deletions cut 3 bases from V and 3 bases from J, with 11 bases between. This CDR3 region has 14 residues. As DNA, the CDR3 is TGCGCCAGCAGCTCGGACAGAGGGACAGATACGCAGTATTTT. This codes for CASSSDRGTDTQYF. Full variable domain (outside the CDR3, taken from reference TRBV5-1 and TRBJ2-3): KAGVTQTPRYLIKTRGQQVTLSCSPISGHRSVSWYQQTPGQGLQFLFEYFSETQRNKGNFPGRFSGRQFSNSRSEMNVSTLELGDSALYLCASSSDRGTDTQYFGPGTRLTVL.

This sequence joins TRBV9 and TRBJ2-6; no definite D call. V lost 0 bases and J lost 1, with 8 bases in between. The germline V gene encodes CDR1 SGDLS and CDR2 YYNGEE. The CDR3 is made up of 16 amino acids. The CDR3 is CASSVVAGSGANVLTF. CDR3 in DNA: TGTGCCAGCAGCGTAGTTGCCGGGTCTGGGGCCAACGTCCTGACTTTC.

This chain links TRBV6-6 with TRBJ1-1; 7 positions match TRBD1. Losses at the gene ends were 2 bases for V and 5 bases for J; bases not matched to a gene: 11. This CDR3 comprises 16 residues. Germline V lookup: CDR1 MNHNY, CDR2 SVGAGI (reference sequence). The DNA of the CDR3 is TGTGCCAGCAGTTACCCCGACGCAGGGGGGCGGACTGAAGCTTTCTTT. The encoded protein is CASSYPDAGGRTEAFF.

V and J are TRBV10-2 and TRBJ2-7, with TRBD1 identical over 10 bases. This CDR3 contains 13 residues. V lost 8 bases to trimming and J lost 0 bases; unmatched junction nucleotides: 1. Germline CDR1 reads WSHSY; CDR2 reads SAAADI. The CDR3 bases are TGCGCCAGCGGGACAGGGGCCTCCTACGAGCAGTACTTC. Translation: CASGTGASYEQYF.

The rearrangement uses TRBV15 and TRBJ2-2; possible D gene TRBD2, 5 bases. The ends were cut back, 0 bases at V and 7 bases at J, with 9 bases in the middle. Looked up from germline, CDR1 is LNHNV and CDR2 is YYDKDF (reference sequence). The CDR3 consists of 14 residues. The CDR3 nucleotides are TGTGCCACCAGCAGAGATCGGGGAGTCGGGGAGCTGTTTTTT. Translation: CATSRDRGVGELFF. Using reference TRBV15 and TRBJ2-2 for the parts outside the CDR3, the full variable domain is DAMVIQNPRYQVTQFGKPVTLSCSQTLNHNVMYWYQQKSSQAPKLLFHYYDKDFNNEADTPDNFQSRRPNTSFCFLDIRSPGLGDTAMYLCATSRDRGVGELFFGEGSRLTVL.

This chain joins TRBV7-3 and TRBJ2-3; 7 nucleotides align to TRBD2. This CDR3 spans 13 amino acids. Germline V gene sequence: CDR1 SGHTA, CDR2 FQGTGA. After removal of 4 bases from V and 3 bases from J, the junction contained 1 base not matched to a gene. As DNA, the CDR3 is TGTGCCAGCAGCTACGGGGGGACAGATACGCAGTATTTT. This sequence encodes CASSYGGTDTQYF.

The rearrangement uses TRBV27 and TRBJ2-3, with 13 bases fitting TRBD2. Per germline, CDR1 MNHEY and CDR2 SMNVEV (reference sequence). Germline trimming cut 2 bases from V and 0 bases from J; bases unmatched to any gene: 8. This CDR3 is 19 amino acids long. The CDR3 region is CASSLGWLGLAGSTDTQYF. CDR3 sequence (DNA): TGTGCCAGCAGTTTAGGATGGCTGGGACTAGCGGGAAGCACAGATACGCAGTATTTT.

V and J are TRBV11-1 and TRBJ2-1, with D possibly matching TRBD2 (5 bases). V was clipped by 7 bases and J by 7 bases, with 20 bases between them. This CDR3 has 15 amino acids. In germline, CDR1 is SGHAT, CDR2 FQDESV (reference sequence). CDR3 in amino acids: CASTSFRVPGNEQFF. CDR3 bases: TGTGCCAGCACCTCTTTTAGGGTTCCGGGGAATGAGCAGTTCTTC.

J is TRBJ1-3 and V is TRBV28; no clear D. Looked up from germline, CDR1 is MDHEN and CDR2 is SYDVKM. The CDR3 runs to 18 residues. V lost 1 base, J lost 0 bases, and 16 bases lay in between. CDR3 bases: TGTGCCAGCAGTTTATCCCCGACCGACTTTGGCTCTGGAAACACCATATATTTT. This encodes CASSLSPTDFGSGNTIYF.

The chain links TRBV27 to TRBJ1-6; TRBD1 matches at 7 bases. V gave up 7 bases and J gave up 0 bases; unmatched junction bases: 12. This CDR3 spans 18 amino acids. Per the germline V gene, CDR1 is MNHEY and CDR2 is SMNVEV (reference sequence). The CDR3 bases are TGTGCCAGCACCCAACAGGGGCCTCCTAGCTCCTATAATTCACCCCTCCACTTT. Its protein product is CASTQQGPPSSYNSPLHF.

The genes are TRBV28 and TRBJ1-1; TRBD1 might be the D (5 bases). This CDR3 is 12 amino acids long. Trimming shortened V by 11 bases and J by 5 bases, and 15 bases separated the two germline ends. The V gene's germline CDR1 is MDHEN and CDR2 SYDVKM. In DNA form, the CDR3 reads TGTGCCTCGGGGGGGAGGGGAACTGAAGCTTTCTTT. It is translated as CASGGRGTEAFF.

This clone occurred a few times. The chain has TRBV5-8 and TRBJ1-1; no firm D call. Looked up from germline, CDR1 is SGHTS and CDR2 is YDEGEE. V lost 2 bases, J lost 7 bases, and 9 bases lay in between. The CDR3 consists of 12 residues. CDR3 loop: CASSFISREAFF. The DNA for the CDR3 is TGTGCCAGCAGCTTTATCTCCCGTGAAGCTTTCTTT.

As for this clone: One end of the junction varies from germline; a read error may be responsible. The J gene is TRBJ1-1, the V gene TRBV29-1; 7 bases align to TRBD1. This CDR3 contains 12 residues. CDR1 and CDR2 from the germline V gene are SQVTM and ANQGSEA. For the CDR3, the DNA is TGCAGCGTAGAAGGGGGCGGCAGGGAAGCTTTCTTT. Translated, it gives CSVEGGGREAFF.

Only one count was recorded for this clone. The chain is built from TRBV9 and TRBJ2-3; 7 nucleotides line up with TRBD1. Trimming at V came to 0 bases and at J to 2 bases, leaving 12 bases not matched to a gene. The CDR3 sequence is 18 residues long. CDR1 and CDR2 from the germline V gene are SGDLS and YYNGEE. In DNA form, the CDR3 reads TGTGCCAGCAGCGTAGGCCAGGGGGTAGCGCCCATCACAGATACGCAGTATTTT. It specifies CASSVGQGVAPITDTQYF.

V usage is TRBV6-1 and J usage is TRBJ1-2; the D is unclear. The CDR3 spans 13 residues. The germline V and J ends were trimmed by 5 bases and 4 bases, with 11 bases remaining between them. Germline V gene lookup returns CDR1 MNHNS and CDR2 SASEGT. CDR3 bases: TGTGCCAGCAGTCCAGGAATTTTCTATGGCTACACCTTC. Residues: CASSPGIFYGYTF.

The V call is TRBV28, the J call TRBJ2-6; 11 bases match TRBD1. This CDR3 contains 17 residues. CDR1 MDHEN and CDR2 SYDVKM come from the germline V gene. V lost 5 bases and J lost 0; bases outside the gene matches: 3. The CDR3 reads CASSPGQGGSGANVLTF. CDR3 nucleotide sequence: TGTGCCAGCAGTCCGGGACAGGGGGGCTCTGGGGCCAACGTCCTGACTTTC.

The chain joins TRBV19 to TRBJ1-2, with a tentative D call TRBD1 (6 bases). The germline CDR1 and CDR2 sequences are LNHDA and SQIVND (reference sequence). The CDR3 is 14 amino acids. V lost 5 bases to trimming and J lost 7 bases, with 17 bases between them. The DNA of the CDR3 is TGTGCCAGTAGTCCTGGACAGCAGCGGGGTGGCTACACCTTC. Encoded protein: CASSPGQQRGGYTF.

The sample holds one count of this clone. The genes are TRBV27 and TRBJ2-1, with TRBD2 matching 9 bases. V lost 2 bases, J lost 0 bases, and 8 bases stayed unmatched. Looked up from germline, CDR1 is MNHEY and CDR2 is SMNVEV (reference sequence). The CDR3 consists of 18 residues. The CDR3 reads CASSLLSTSGSSYNEQFF. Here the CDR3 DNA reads TGTGCCAGCAGTTTACTCTCGACTAGCGGTAGCTCCTACAATGAGCAGTTCTTC.

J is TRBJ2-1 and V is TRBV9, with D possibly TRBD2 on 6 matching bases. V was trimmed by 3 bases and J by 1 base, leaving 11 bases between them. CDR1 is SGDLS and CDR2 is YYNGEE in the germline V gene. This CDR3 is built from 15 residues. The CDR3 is CASSAGVPSYNEQFF. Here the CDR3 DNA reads TGTGCCAGCAGCGCGGGAGTTCCATCCTACAATGAGCAGTTCTTC.

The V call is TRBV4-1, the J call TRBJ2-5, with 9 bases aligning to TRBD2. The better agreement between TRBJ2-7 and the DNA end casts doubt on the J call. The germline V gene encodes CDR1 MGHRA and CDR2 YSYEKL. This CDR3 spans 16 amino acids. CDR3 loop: CASSQEGGLAGYEQYF. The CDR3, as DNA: TGCGCCAGCAGCCAAGAAGGGGGACTAGCTGGCTACGAGCAGTACTTC.

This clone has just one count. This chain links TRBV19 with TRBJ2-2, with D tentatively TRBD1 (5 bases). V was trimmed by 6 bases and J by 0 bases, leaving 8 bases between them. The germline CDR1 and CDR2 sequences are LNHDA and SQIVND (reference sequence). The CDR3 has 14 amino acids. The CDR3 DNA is TGTGCCAGTAGAGCCAGGGCGAACACCGGGGAGCTGTTTTTT. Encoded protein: CASRARANTGELFF.

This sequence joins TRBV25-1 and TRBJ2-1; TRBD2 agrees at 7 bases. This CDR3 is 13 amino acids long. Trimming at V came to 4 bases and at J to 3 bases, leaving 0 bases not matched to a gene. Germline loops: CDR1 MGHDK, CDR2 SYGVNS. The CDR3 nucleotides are TGTGCCAGCAGTGGGACTAGCTACAATGAGCAGTTCTTC. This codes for CASSGTSYNEQFF. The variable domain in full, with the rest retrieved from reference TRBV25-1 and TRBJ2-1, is EADIYQTPRYLVIGTGKKITLECSQTMGHDKMYWYQQDPGMELHLIHYSYGVNSTEKGDLSSESTVSRIRTEHFPLTLESARPSHTSQYLCASSGTSYNEQFFGPGTRLTVL.